This TCR beta chain came from a study of vaccination effects on CD4 cells after COVID-19. Notes on the study in general: Clones that were induced by infection or by vaccine showed marked contraction late after vaccination. Within healthy vaccinees, only 1 of 255 vaccine-induced clones displayed cross-reactivity with common cold coronaviruses.

The ViraFEST assay expanded antigen-specific CD4+ T cells with viral peptide pools before sequencing. Cells that had been cultured for 10 days were the source of isolated CD4+ T cells. Prior SARS-CoV-2 infection was absent in the vaccine recipients, as shown by negative nucleocapsid antibodies. Half the medium was swapped for IL-2 medium on days 3 and 7. TCRdb's table, derived via immunoSEQ multiplex PCR, lists solely in-frame clones and lacks some. Among 28,000 or so clones, 72% were seen once, and the ten largest hold roughly a tenth. A remark on this clone: No antigen is known for it.

Sequenced material: CD4+ T cells from PBMCs cultured with SARS-CoV-2 spike peptides, taken before COVID-19 vaccination. This receptor was taken from a human donor who received a COVID-19 vaccine.

The CDR3 region is CASMVGLSPGELFF. Written as DNA, the CDR3 is TGTGCCAGCATGGTAGGACTCTCCCCCGGGGAGCTGTTTTTT. The chain employs TRBV2 and TRBJ2-2, with D possibly matching TRBD2 (5 bases). The ends were cut back, 7 bases at V and 6 bases at J, with 15 bases in the middle. Germline CDR1 SNHLY, CDR2 FYNNEI. The CDR3 extends over 14 amino acids.